Presented here are 11 T cell receptor beta chains from one specimen sequenced in a study of control samples from healthy donors and cancer patients. TCRdb's copy holds only in-frame clones and misses some; the assay was immunoSEQ multiplex PCR. The data contain 130,000 or so clones, around nine tenths of them singletons. The sample taken for sequencing was blood. Receptors originate from a man aged 40-49 years in good health.

The chain employs TRBV28 and TRBJ1-1; 12 bases fit TRBD1. The CDR3 has 17 amino acids. Germline lookup yields CDR1 MDHEN and CDR2 SYDVKM. V gave up 10 bases and J gave up 1 base; unmatched junction bases: 13. CDR3 in DNA: TGTGCCATTAGACCCCGGGACAGGGGGCGCCGGAACACTGAAGCTTTCTTT. Encoded protein: CAIRPRDRGRRNTEAFF.

The chain joins TRBV7-9 to TRBJ1-2; 12 positions match TRBD1. Germline V gene sequence: CDR1 SEHNR, CDR2 FQNEAQ (reference sequence). The V gene end was trimmed by 3 bases and the J gene end by 4 bases; junction bases not matched to a gene: 9. The CDR3 has 17 residues. The CDR3 region is CASSFAGTGGVSYGYTF. The CDR3 region has the DNA TGTGCCAGCAGCTTCGCCGGGACAGGGGGCGTGAGCTATGGCTACACCTTC. The whole variable domain, remainder taken from reference TRBV7-9 and TRBJ1-2, is DTGVSQNPRHKITKRGQNVTFRCDPISEHNRLYWYRQTLGQGPEFLTYFQNEAQLEKSRLLSDRFSAERPKGSFSTLEIQRTEQGDSAMYLCASSFAGTGGVSYGYTFGSGTRLTVV.

The chain is built from TRBV13 and TRBJ2-5; D is undetermined. Germline lookup yields CDR1 PRHDT and CDR2 FYEKMQ (reference sequence). The CDR3 has 12 amino acids. Trimming pared 1 base from V and 1 base from J, leaving 1 base between. In DNA form, the CDR3 reads TGTGCCAGCAGCTTAGCCCAAGAGACCCAGTACTTC. It codes for CASSLAQETQYF. Complete variable domain (other parts from reference TRBV13 and TRBJ2-5): AAGVIQSPRHLIKEKRETATLKCYPIPRHDTVYWYQQGPGQDPQFLISFYEKMQSDKGSIPDRFSAQQFSDYHSELNMSSLELGDSALYFCASSLAQETQYFGPGTRLLVL.

In its sample, this clone was seen once. The chain uses TRBV3-1 (or the pseudogene TRBV3-2) and TRBJ2-7, with a tentative D call TRBD1 (6 bases). Trimming removed 0 bases at V and 4 bases at J, with 10 bases between. Germline loops: CDR1 LGHDT, CDR2 YNNKEL (reference sequence). The CDR3 length is 14 residues. CDR3 bases: TGTGCCAGCAGCCAAGAACAGGGCCGTTACGAGCAGTACTTC. This encodes CASSQEQGRYEQYF.

The chain couples TRBV15 to TRBJ1-1; tentatively, D is TRBD1 (5 bases). From germline, CDR1 is LNHNV and CDR2 YYDKDF (reference sequence). The V end was cut by 3 bases, the J end by 9 bases, with 14 bases between. The CDR3 is made up of 13 amino acids. The DNA for the CDR3 is TGTGCCACCAGCAGTGGAAGGGACGGTCAAGCTTTCTTT. It codes for CATSSGRDGQAFF.

The chain's CDR3 is CASSFGRSTEAFF. The CDR3 DNA sequence: TGTGCCAGCAGCTTCGGAAGATCCACTGAAGCTTTCTTT. V and J are TRBV7-8 and TRBJ1-1; no definite D call. CDR3 length equals 13 residues. Germline V gene sequence: CDR1 SGHVS, CDR2 FQNEAQ. V was trimmed by 3 bases and J by 4 bases, leaving 9 bases between them.

The chain employs TRBV11-1 and TRBJ2-4; D gene ambiguous. The ends were cut back, 1 base at V and 6 bases at J, with 13 bases in the middle. The CDR3 has 15 amino acids. CDR1 is SGHAT and CDR2 is FQDESV in the germline V gene (reference sequence). The CDR3 bases are TGTGCCAGCAGCTTAGGGGATCCCAAAAGAAACATTCAGTACTTC. It specifies CASSLGDPKRNIQYF.

This chain connects TRBV4-1 to TRBJ2-7, with D tentatively TRBD1 (7 bases). The CDR3 length is 13 residues. Trimming shortened V by 4 bases and J by 5 bases, and 12 bases separated the two germline ends. Germline CDR1 is MGHRA and CDR2 is YSYEKL. In DNA, the CDR3 is TGCGCCAGCAGCCGAACAGGGGAGGACGAGCAGTACTTC. Translated: CASSRTGEDEQYF.

The V and J genes are TRBV29-1 and TRBJ2-2, with D perhaps matching TRBD1 (5 bases). V gave up 4 bases and J gave up 6 bases, with 15 bases separating them. The CDR3 sequence is 14 residues long. Germline CDR1 SQVTM, CDR2 ANQGSEA. CDR3 coding DNA: TGCAGCGTTGCAAGGGGCGGTTTTTCCGGGGAGCTGTTTTTT. It encodes CSVARGGFSGELFF.

The J gene is TRBJ2-7, the V gene TRBV29-1; TRBD2 aligns across 10 bases. The germline CDR1 and CDR2 sequences are SQVTM and ANQGSEA. CDR3 size: 14 residues. Trimming took 3 bases from V and 7 from J; bases not matched to a gene: 9. The CDR3 bases are TGCAGCGTTGACGACTTAGCGGGGGGTGAGGAGCAGTACTTC. The encoded protein is CSVDDLAGGEEQYF.

This sequence joins TRBV5-5 and TRBJ1-1, with TRBD1 matching over 9 bases. CDR3 length equals 19 residues. The germline V gene encodes CDR1 SGHKS and CDR2 YYEKEE (reference sequence). Trimming took 4 bases from V and 5 from J; bases not matched to a gene: 21. The CDR3 here is CASSPRPPGTGSGRTEAFF. CDR3 nucleotide sequence: TGTGCCAGCAGCCCAAGACCCCCCGGGACAGGGAGTGGTAGGACTGAAGCTTTCTTT.